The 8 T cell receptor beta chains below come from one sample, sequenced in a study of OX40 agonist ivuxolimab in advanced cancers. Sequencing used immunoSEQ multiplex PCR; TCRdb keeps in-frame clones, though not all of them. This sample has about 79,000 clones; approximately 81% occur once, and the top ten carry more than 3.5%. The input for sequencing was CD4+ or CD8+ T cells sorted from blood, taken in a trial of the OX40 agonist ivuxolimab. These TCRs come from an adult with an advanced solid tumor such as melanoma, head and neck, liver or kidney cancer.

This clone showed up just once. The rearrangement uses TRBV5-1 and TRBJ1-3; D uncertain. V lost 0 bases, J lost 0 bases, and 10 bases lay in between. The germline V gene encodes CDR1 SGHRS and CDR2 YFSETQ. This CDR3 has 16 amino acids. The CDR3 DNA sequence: TGCGCCAGCAGCTTGGGTGGGGTTAGCTCTGGAAACACCATATATTTT. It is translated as CASSLGGVSSGNTIYF.

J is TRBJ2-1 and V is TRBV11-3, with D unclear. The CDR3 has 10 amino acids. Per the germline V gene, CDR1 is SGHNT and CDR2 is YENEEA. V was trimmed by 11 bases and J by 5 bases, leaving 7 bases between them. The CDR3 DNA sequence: TGTGCCGGTCCTAACAATGAGCAGTTCTTC. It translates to CAGPNNEQFF.

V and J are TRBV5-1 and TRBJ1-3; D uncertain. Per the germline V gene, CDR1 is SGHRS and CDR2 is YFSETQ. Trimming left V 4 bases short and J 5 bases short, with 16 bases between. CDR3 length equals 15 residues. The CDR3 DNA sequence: TGCGCCAGCAGCAGCGTTGAGGGCGTCAGAAACACCATATATTTT. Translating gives CASSSVEGVRNTIYF.

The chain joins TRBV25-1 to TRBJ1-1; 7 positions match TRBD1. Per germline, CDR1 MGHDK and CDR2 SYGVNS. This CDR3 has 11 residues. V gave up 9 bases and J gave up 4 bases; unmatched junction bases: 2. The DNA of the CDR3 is TGTGCCAGTGGGACAGTCACTGAAGCTTTCTTT. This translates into CASGTVTEAFF. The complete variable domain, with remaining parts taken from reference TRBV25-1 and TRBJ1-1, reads EADIYQTPRYLVIGTGKKITLECSQTMGHDKMYWYQQDPGMELHLIHYSYGVNSTEKGDLSSESTVSRIRTEHFPLTLESARPSHTSQYLCASGTVTEAFFGQGTRLTVV.

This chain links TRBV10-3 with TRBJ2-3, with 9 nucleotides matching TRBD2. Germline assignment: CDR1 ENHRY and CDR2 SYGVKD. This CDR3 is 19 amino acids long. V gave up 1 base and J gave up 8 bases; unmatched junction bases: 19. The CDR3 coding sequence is TGTGCCATCAGTGAGTATGGACTAAAGACTAGCGGAAACCCGGGTACGCAGTATTTT. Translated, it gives CAISEYGLKTSGNPGTQYF.

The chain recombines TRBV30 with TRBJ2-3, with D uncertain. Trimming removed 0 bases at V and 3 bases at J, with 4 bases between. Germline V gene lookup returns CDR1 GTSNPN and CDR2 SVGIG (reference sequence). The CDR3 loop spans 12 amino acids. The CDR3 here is CAWSVLTDTQYF. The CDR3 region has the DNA TGTGCCTGGAGTGTACTTACAGATACGCAGTATTTT.

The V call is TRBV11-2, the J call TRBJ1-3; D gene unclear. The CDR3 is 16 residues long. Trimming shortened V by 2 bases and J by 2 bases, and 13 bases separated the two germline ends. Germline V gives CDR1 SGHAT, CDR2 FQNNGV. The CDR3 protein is CASSLKGYLAGNTIYF. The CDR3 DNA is TGTGCCAGCAGCTTAAAAGGGTACCTAGCTGGAAACACCATATATTTT.

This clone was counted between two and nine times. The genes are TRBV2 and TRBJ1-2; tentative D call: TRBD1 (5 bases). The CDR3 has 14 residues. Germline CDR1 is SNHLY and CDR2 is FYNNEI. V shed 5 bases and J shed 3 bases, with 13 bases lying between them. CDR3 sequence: CASSRGTVHYGYTF. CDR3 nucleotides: TGTGCCAGCAGTCGGGGGACGGTACACTATGGCTACACCTTC.